This T cell receptor beta chain was sequenced during a study of Graves' ophthalmopathy and Graves' hyperthyroidism. J was trimmed by 5 bases and V by 8 bases; bases with no gene match: 6. The CDR3 loop spans 14 amino acids. Germline CDR1 and CDR2: SNHLY and FYNNEI. RNA transcripts yielded amplified TCR beta CDR3 regions. First-round RT-PCR used HTBI primers; second-round multiplex PCR followed. One entry per CDR3 protein results from TCRdb running MiXCR on the multiplex PCR reads. The sample shows roughly 480,000 distinct CDR3 sequences, around 14% of them seen only once. Material: blood. This clonotype was sampled from a woman aged 25-40 years with Graves' ophthalmopathy. This sequence joins TRBV2 and TRBJ2-5; 12 bases line up with TRBD2. This CDR3 is CASSSGGAMETQYF. Here the CDR3 DNA reads TGTGCCAGCTCTAGCGGGGGGGCCATGGAGACCCAGTACTTC.